A single sample gave rise to the 5 T cell receptor beta chains below, sequenced in a study of blood T cell repertoires in COVID-19. The assay was immunoSEQ multiplex PCR, and TCRdb's table has in-frame clones only and misses some. Of approximately 94,000 clones in the sample, just under 85% were seen once. The sequenced sample consisted of peripheral blood. Receptors originate from a man aged 50 to 59 with active or convalescent COVID-19.

This chain links TRBV6-5 with TRBJ2-1; no reliable D call. The CDR3 sequence is 12 residues long. The V and J ends lost 0 bases and 7 bases respectively, with 4 bases between them. Germline CDR1 MNHEY, CDR2 SVGAGI. The CDR3, as DNA: TGTGCCAGCAGTTACTCGAGGAATGAGCAGTTCTTC. Protein product: CASSYSRNEQFF.

The chain uses TRBV7-9 and TRBJ2-7; a possible D gene is TRBD2 (5 bases). Deletions cut 2 bases from V and 3 bases from J, with 14 bases between. The CDR3 has 15 residues. Looked up from germline, CDR1 is SEHNR and CDR2 is FQNEAQ (reference sequence). The CDR3: CASSLKGGRGYEQYF. The CDR3 DNA sequence: TGTGCCAGCAGCTTAAAAGGCGGACGGGGCTACGAGCAGTACTTC.

The chain uses TRBV5-1 and TRBJ2-5, with D possibly being TRBD2 (5 bases). The V gene's germline CDR1 is SGHRS and CDR2 YFSETQ. Trimming left V 4 bases short and J 1 base short, with 14 bases between. This CDR3 is 15 amino acids long. The CDR3 DNA reads as TGCGCCAGCAGCAAGGCAGTGGAGGCCCAAGAGACCCAGTACTTC. Its translation: CASSKAVEAQETQYF.

The rearrangement uses TRBV10-3 and TRBJ2-5; 7 bases fit TRBD2. J lost 2 bases, V lost 7 bases, and 4 bases had no gene match. Germline V CDR1 and CDR2: ENHRY, SYGVKD. The CDR3 sequence is 13 residues long. The CDR3 loop is CAIMAAGQETQYF. The CDR3 DNA follows: TGTGCCATCATGGCAGCGGGGCAAGAGACCCAGTACTTC.

This sequence joins TRBV2 and TRBJ2-2, with D tentatively TRBD2 (6 bases). Germline values: CDR1 SNHLY, CDR2 FYNNEI. V was clipped by 4 bases and J by 1 base, with 10 bases between them. The CDR3 loop spans 15 amino acids. CDR3 loop: CASSVWGENTGELFF. The CDR3 region has the DNA TGTGCCAGCAGTGTTTGGGGGGAGAACACCGGGGAGCTGTTTTTT.